This T cell receptor (beta chain) is from a study of CD8+ T cells in alopecia areata. Study-wide background: At a dose of 5 to 10 mg twice daily, oral tofacitinib was given to treated patients.

Extraction and reverse transcription of RNA yielded cDNA as the sequencing template. Repertoires were generated with immunoSEQ multiplex PCR, while TCRdb's copy carries only in-frame clones and drops some. The sample yields tens of thousands of clones, about half seen once. CD4+ and CD8+ T cells were sorted from PBMCs. Regarding this clone: What it recognizes is unknown. This may stem from a read error, because a much larger clone lies one nucleotide away.

Per germline, CDR1 MNHEY and CDR2 SMNVEV (reference sequence). V was cut by 7 bases and J by 5 bases, with 3 bases left in between. This CDR3 is built from 10 residues. Whole-study findings and limits: Scalp sequencing captures resident alphabeta T cells of normal skin too.

The sequenced sample was CD8+ T cells sorted from blood, obtained at week 0. The TCR comes from a human donor with alopecia areata. V is TRBV27 and J is TRBJ2-1, with D unresolved. The CDR3 sequence is CASNNNEQFF. CDR3 nucleotide sequence: TGTGCCAGCAACAACAATGAGCAGTTCTTC.